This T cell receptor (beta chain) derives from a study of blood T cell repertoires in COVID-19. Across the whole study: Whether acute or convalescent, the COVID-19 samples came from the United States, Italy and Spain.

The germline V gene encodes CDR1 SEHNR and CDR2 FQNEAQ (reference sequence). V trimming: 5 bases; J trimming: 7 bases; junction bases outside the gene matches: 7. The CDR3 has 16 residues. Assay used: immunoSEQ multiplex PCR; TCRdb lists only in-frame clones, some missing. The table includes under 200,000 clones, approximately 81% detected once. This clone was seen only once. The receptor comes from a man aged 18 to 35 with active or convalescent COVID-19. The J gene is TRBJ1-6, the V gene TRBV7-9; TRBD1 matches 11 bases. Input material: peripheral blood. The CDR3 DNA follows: TGTGCCAGCAGCGGACAGGGGGCCCTTTCCAATTCACCCCTCCACTTT. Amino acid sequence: CASSGQGALSNSPLHF.